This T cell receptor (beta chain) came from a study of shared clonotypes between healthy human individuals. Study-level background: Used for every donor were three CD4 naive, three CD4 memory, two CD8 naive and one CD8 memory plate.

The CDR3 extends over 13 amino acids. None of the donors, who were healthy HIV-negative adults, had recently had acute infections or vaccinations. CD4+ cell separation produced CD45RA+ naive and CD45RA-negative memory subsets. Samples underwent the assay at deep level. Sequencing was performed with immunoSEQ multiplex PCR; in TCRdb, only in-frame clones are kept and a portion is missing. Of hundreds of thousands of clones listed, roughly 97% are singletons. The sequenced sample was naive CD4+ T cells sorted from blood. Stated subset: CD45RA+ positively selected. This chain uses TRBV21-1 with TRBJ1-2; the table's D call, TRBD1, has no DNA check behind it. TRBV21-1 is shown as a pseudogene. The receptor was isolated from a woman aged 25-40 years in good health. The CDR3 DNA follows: TGTGCCAGAGTACGGGACACTCACTATGGCTACACCTTC. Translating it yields CARVRDTHYGYTF.